This note documents a single T cell receptor beta chain sequence. Sequencing was performed with immunoSEQ multiplex PCR; in TCRdb, only in-frame clones are kept and a portion is missing. The table shows about 52,000 clones, with 94% occurring only once. CDR3 size: 15 residues. Germline V gene data show CDR1 as SGHDT and CDR2 as YYEEEE. J lost 2 bases, V lost 0 bases, and 2 bases had no gene match. This sample was taken from a study of T cells after posttransplantation cyclophosphamide. Sequencing was performed on PBMCs. The rearrangement links TRBV5-6 to TRBJ2-1, with 7 bases matching TRBD1. The TCR sequence derives from a woman aged 25-40 years in good health and a related stem cell transplant donor. The CDR3 DNA follows: TGTGCCAGCAGCTTGGGGGGACAGCCCTACAATGAGCAGTTCTTC. This gives the protein CASSLGGQPYNEQFF.